This T cell receptor beta chain appears in the sequencing data of a study of glioma-infiltrating T cells. Study-level findings and limits: Very few CDR3 sequences were shared between tissue and blood.

TCR alpha and beta CDR3 regions were amplified from RNA using iRepertoire nested multiplex PCR. TCRdb re-called the multiplex PCR reads with MiXCR, one entry per CDR3 protein. The sample contains 9,500 to 15,000 distinct CDR3 sequences, 26% of which appear only once. The CDR3 is 17 amino acids. CDR1 MNHNS and CDR2 SASEGT come from the germline V gene. As regards this clonotype: Its target is not known. Sequence at one end of the junction differs from germline and may be a read error.

The chain employs TRBV6-1 and TRBJ2-7, with TRBD2 matching over 8 bases. Sequenced input: glioma tissue, nonneoplastic brain tissue, or PBMCs (not recorded which). The clonotype originates from a human donor with low-grade glioma or glioblastoma, undergoing nonglioma brain surgery, or in good health (not recorded which). The CDR3 spells CASSEILAGGGWNEQYF. CDR3 sequence (DNA): TGCGCCAGCAGTGAAATCCTAGCGGGTGGCGGTTGGAATGAGCAGTACTTC.